This record concerns one T cell receptor beta chain sequence. What it binds is not known. The TCR beta cDNA came from 5'RACE template switching with UMIs. TCRdb reprocessed the 5' RACE reads, with one entry per CDR3 protein and no DNA. The table counts 350,000 to 450,000 distinct CDR3 sequences; 4% to 6.5% lies in the top ten. This sample stems from a study of T cells expressing NK-cell markers. As for the study in general: HCMV seropositivity characterized most of the eight sequenced donors, and seronegativity one. Study-level points and caveats: Each of six donors carried dominant NKG2C+ clonotypes accounting for about 1.0-7.0% of CD8+ T cells. Expanded NKG2C+ T cell clones were not confirmed as HCMV-specific.

This CDR3 spans 15 amino acids. Material for sequencing was blood T cells: a sorted CD56 or NKG2C T cell subset, CD4+ or CD8+ T cells, or bulk PBMC T cells (not recorded which). The rearrangement joins TRBV12-3 or TRBV12-4 to TRBJ2-7; TCRdb's D call of TRBD1 is untestable without DNA. The sequence was obtained from a man aged 18-70 years in good health. The CDR3 here is CASSRAGTGWAEQYF.